Listed here is a single T cell receptor (beta chain). Its antigen is still unknown. This sample also contains other DNA sequences that code for the same CDR3. Data came from immunoSEQ multiplex PCR; TCRdb stores just in-frame clones and leaves some out. The repertoire holds roughly 590,000 clones, about 95% seen once, with 0.085% to 0.11% in the top ten. CDR1 is SGDLS and CDR2 is YYNGEE in the germline V gene. V was trimmed by 0 bases and J by 2 bases, leaving 5 bases between them. This CDR3 spans 13 amino acids. The record originates from a study of shared clonotypes between healthy human individuals. Study details: The people who gave samples were a couple of women and a few men aged 18 to 49. Study-level results: Large depth notwithstanding, sorted-subset sequencing proved incomplete by rarefaction. Several donors held about 5% of naive CD4 clonotypes in common.

Naive CD8 cells comprised CD45RO-negative, CCR7-positively selected cells, excluding terminally differentiated effector memory CD45RA+ cells. Every one of the donors was a Caucasian adult that lived in Nashville, Tennessee. The receptor was derived from a woman in her twenties or thirties in good health. The chain uses TRBV9 and TRBJ1-2, with D possibly TRBD1 on 5 matching bases. Sequences were obtained from naive CD8+ T cells sorted from blood. The CDR3 spells CASSVGGNYGYTF. The CDR3 DNA reads TGTGCCAGCAGCGTAGGGGGGAACTATGGCTACACCTTC.